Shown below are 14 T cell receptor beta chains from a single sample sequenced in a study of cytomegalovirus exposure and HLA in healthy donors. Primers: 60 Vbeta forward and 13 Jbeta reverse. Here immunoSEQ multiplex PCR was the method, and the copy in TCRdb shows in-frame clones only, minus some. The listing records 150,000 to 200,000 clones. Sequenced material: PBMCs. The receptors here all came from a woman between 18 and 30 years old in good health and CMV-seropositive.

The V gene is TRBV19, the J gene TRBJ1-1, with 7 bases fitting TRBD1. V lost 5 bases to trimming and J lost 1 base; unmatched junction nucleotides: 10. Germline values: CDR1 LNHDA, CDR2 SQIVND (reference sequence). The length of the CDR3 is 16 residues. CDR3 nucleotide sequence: TGTGCCAGTAGTCCTCAGACAGGGTCGGGGAACACTGAAGCTTTCTTT. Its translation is CASSPQTGSGNTEAFF.

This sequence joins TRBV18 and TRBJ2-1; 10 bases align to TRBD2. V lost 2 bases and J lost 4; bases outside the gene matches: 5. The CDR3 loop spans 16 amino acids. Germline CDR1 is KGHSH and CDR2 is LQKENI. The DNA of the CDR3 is TGTGCCAGCTCACCATCGGTAGCGGGGGGTTACAATGAGCAGTTCTTC. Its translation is CASSPSVAGGYNEQFF.

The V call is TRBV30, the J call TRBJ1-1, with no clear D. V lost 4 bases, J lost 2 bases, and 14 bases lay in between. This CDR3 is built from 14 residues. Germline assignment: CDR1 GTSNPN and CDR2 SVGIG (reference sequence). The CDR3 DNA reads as TGTGCCTGGAATGTGGCAGGCACCAACACTGAAGCTTTCTTT. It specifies CAWNVAGTNTEAFF.

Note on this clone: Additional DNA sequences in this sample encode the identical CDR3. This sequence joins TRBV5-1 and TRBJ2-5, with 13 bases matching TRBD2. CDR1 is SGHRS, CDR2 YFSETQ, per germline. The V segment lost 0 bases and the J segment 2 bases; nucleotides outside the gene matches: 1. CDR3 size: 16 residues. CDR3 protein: CASSLVLAGGQETQYF. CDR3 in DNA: TGCGCCAGCAGCTTGGTACTAGCGGGGGGGCAAGAGACCCAGTACTTC.

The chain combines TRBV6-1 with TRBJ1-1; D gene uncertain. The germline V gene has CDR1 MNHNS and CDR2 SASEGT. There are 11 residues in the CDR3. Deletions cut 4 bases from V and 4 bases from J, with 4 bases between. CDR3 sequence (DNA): TGTGCCAGCAGTGCGAGCACTGAAGCTTTCTTT. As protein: CASSASTEAFF.

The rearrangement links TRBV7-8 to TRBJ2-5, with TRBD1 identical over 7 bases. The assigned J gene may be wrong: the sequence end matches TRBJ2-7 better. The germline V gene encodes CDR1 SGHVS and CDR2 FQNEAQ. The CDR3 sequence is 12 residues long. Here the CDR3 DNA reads TGTGCCAGCAGCCCTACAGGGGACGAGCAGTACTTC. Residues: CASSPTGDEQYF.

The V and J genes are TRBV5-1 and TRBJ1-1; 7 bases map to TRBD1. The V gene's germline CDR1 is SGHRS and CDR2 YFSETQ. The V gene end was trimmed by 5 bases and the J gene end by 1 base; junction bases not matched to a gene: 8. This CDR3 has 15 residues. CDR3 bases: TGCGCCAGCAGACTTCCGGGACAGTCGAACACTGAAGCTTTCTTT. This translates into CASRLPGQSNTEAFF.

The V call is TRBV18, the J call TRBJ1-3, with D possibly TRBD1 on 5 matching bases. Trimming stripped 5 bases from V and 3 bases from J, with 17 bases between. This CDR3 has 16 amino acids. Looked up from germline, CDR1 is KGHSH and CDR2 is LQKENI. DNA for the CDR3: TGTGCCAGCTCATCTCAAGGGGTCTCGGATGGAAACACCATATATTTT. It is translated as CASSSQGVSDGNTIYF.

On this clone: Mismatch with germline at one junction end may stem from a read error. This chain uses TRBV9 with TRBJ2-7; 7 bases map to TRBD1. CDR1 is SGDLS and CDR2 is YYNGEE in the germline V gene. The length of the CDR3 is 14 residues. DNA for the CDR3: TGTGCCGGCAGCCGCGAGACAGGGTTGGACGAGCAGTACTTC. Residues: CAGSRETGLDEQYF.

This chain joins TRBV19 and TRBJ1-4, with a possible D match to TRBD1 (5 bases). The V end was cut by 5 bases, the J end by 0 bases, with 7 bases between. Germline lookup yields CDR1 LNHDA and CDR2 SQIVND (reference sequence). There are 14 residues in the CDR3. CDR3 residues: CASSSTATNEKLFF. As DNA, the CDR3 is TGTGCCAGTAGTTCGACAGCAACTAATGAAAAACTGTTTTTT.

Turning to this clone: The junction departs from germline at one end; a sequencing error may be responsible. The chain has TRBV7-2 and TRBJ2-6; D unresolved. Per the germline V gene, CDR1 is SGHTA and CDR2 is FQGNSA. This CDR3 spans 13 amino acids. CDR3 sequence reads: CASSYAEETQLAF. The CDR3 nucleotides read TGTGCCAGCAGCTACGCCGAGGAGACCCAGCTGGCTTTC.

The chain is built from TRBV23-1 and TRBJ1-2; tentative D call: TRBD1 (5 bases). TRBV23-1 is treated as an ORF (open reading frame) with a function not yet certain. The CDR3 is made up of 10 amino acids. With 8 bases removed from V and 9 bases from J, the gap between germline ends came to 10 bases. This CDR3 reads CASGGHSYTF. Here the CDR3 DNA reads TGCGCCAGCGGTGGACATAGCTACACCTTC.

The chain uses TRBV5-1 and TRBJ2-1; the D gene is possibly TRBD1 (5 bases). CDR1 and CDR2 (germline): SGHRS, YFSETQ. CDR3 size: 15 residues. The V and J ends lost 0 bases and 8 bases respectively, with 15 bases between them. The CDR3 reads CASSLDRRRSDEQFF. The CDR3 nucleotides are TGCGCCAGCAGCTTGGACAGGCGCCGGAGCGATGAGCAGTTCTTC.

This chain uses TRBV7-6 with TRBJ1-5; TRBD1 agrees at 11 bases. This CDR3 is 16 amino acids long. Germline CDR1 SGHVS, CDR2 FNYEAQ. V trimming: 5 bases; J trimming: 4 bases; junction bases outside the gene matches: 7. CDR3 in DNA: TGTGCCAGCAGCCTTGGACAGGGGGCAAGTAATCAGCCCCAGCATTTT. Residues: CASSLGQGASNQPQHF.